Sequencing of this T cell receptor beta chain was carried out in a study of early T cells in non-severe SARS-CoV-2 infection (TCRdb year 2021). A note on the overall study: Because TCR sequencing was done on bulk RNA from unsorted whole blood, the alpha and beta chains could not be paired. General findings and caveats noted by the study authors: VDJdb matching was skewed toward anti-spike CD8 responses and likely underestimated virus-specific expansions by missing private and CD4 specificities.

The study was a case-control design nested within a healthcare worker cohort in London, UK, with weekly nasopharyngeal swab PCR tests and blood sampling. Healthcare workers were enrolled in the week of the UK lockdown, from 23 to 31 March 2020, and were followed every week for up to roughly 16 weeks. Details on this clonotype: Its antigen is unknown. No base quality information exists; no much larger clone differs at one position.

From cysteine to phenylalanine, the CDR3 is 14 amino acids long. Only the CDR3 region is kept as DNA, spanning 42 bases read in frame from base 1. V drops 5 bases and J drops 0 bases, leaving 9 bases in between. CDR1 and CDR2 were assigned from the germline V gene as SGHTA and FQGTGA. Libraries were prepared through 5' RACE. TCRdb names NextSeq 500 as the instrument used. Unique molecular identifiers were attached to individual cDNA molecules in the TCR library protocol so that sequencing error and PCR bias could be corrected. TCR alpha and beta chains were both sequenced, and the abundances of alpha and beta sequences in each sample were closely correlated with each other. On the study's bioinformatics: Decombinator V4 was used to perform V gene, J gene and CDR3 annotation of TCR sequences. TCRs were defined as expanded if a significant change between any two time points was detected under a Poisson model with p below 0.0001. TCR abundances were normalised to the total number of TCRs sequenced per sample and were expressed as counts per million. MAIT TCRs were defined by TRAV1-2 paired with TRAJ12, TRAJ20 or TRAJ33, and iNKT TCRs by TRAV10 paired with TRAJ18. VDJdb, accessed on 1 November 2021, was searched for TCRs annotated for CMV, EBV and SARS-CoV-2, and TCRs annotated for more than one antigen were excluded. TCRdb reprocessing: public reads trimmed at Q25 with fastp, clones called with MiXCR, in-frame beta chains kept. Duplicate CDR3 protein sequences are folded into a single record with the most common DNA and genes. It is TCRdb's table, rather than the study itself, that gives the V and J calls and clone size. Across this sample there are tens of thousands of distinct CDR3 sequences, with approximately 4.6% seen only once. 16% of the sample belongs to the ten largest clones.

The chain links TRBV7-3 with TRBJ2-3; the D gene cannot be named for sure. The sequence was obtained from an adult who was a healthcare worker with PCR-confirmed SARS-CoV-2 infection or an uninfected control (not recorded which). The source material was whole blood. This receptor has the CDR3 CASSPDSSTDTQYF. The sequenced DNA is TGTGCCAGCAGCCCCGACTCCAGCACAGATACGCAGTATTTT.